Listed below are T cell receptor beta chains from one sample, sequenced in a study of T cell repertoires in cytomegalovirus infection. These receptors' targets are unknown. Via MiXCR, TCRdb re-called the reads, giving one row per CDR3 protein. This sample has about 920,000 distinct CDR3 sequences, with approximately 30% found just once. Sample: cultured CD8+ T cells from PBMCs, taken from culture after CMV antigen stimulation. Receptors originate from a human donor in good health (CMV status not recorded). Some clones in this sample may be carry-over from other donors' samples. CDR3s include the opening cysteine and the closing phenylalanine or tryptophan. D genes are given only for firm matches. Size values are once, few and many counts, or a class for expanded clones, and some rows have none.

V gene	J gene	clone size	D gene	CDR3 DNA	CDR3 protein
TRBV19	TRBJ1-1	few	.	TGTGCCAGTACTTGGGGGACCACTGAAGCTTTCTTT	CASTWGTTEAFF
TRBV7-9	TRBJ2-3	.	.	TGTGCCAGCAGCACCTGGACAAGCTCCACAGATACGCAGTATTTT	CASSTWTSSTDTQYF
TRBV11-1	TRBJ1-1	.	.	TGTGCCAGCAGCACCCTGACGAGGGGCACTGAAGCTTTCTTT	CASSTLTRGTEAFF
TRBV7-2	TRBJ2-1	.	TRBD2	TGTGCCAGCAGCCCGGAGCGGGGCCCTACGGATGAGCAGTTCTTC	CASSPERGPTDEQFF
TRBV5-1	TRBJ2-1	.	TRBD1	TGCGCCAGCAGCTTGGAGTGGGACAGGGGGCTTGAGCAGTTCTTC	CASSLEWDRGLEQFF
TRBV9	TRBJ1-1	.	.	TGTGCCAGCAGCGTCCATCGTACGGGAGTAAACACTGAAGCTTTCTTT	CASSVHRTGVNTEAFF
TRBV10-1	TRBJ2-1	.	TRBD2	TGCGCCAGCGGACCATCTAGCGGGGATACGCCCTATGAGCAGTTCTTC	CASGPSSGDTPYEQFF
TRBV7-6	TRBJ2-1	.	TRBD2	TGTGCCAGCAGCTCCGCTCTAGCGGATGAGCAGTTCTTC	CASSSALADEQFF
TRBV27	TRBJ1-1	.	.	TGTGCCAGCCACGAGGCAGCCTACACTGAAGCTTTCTTT	CASHEAAYTEAFF
TRBV19	TRBJ1-1	.	.	TGTGCCACCGGGTTTGGGGAAGGCACTGAAGCTTTCTTT	CATGFGEGTEAFF
TRBV20-1	TRBJ1-1	.	TRBD1	TGCAGTGCTAGAGACCTGGGACAGGGAGGATATCACACTGAAGCTTTCTTT	CSARDLGQGGYHTEAFF
TRBV19	TRBJ2-1	few	.	TGTGCCAGTCGAGACGGGGGGCTCCACTACAATGAGCAGTTCTTC	CASRDGGLHYNEQFF
TRBV11-2	TRBJ1-4	.	.	TGTGCCAGCAGCGGGTGGCAGACTAATGAAAAACTGTTTTTT	CASSGWQTNEKLFF
TRBV4-1	TRBJ1-2	few	.	TGCGCCAGCAGCCCTCGGGGCGGTTTAGAGGGCTACACCTTC	CASSPRGGLEGYTF
TRBV2	TRBJ1-2	once	.	TGTGCCAGTCTCCTGGGGGGTGGCTACACCTTC	CASLLGGGYTF
TRBV6-2/TRBV6-3	TRBJ1-5	.	.	TGTGCCAGCAGTTACTTACGGAATCAGCCCCAGCATTTT	CASSYLRNQPQHF
TRBV27	TRBJ2-2	.	.	TGTGCCAGCAGTTTATCGATCCCAGCGAGCACCGGGGAGCTGTTTTTT	CASSLSIPASTGELFF
TRBV12-5	TRBJ1-5	.	.	TGTGCTAGTGGTTTGGTATGGGACCTCTATAGCAATCAGCCCCAGCATTTT	CASGLVWDLYSNQPQHF
TRBV10-2	TRBJ1-5	.	.	TGCGCCAGCAGGCCGGGGGCGGCTCAGCCCCAGCATTTT	CASRPGAAQPQHF
TRBV13	TRBJ2-5	.	.	TGTGCCAGCAGCTCCCGGGACCCTCTCCAAGAGACCCAGTACTTC	CASSSRDPLQETQYF
TRBV7-8	TRBJ2-5	many	.	TGTGCCAGCAGCTCTGGGGCCTCGGGGGCTCAAGAGACCCAGTACTTC	CASSSGASGAQETQYF
TRBV14	TRBJ1-2	.	.	TGTGCCAGCAGCCAAGCGGTCAGGAAGCTACCGGGCTATGGCTACACCTTC	CASSQAVRKLPGYGYTF
TRBV7-2	TRBJ2-7	many	.	TGTGCCAGCAGCTTAGTGGTGTCGACCTACGAGCAGTACTTC	CASSLVVSTYEQYF
TRBV5-4	TRBJ2-1	few	.	TGTGCCAGCAGCTTGGGGCCCCATAAAAATGAGCAGTTCTTC	CASSLGPHKNEQFF